This T cell receptor (beta chain) appears in the sequencing data of a study of blood T cell repertoires in COVID-19. Trimming took 4 bases from V and 6 from J; bases not matched to a gene: 9. Germline V CDR1 and CDR2: SGHKS, YYEKEE (reference sequence). The CDR3 extends over 16 amino acids. Sequencing was performed with immunoSEQ multiplex PCR; in TCRdb, only in-frame clones are kept and a portion is missing. The table shows under 200,000 clones, with roughly 80% occurring only once. The sequence was obtained from a man between 70 and 80 years old with acute or convalescent COVID-19. The V and J genes are TRBV5-5 and TRBJ1-6; TRBD1 agrees at 8 bases. Material: peripheral blood. CDR3 protein: CASSRSTGGVNSPLHF. For the CDR3, the DNA is TGTGCCAGCAGCAGGAGTACAGGGGGGGTTAATTCACCCCTCCACTTT. Using reference TRBV5-5 and TRBJ1-6 for the parts outside the CDR3, the full variable domain is DAGVTQSPTHLIKTRGQQVTLRCSPISGHKSVSWYQQVLGQGPQFIFQYYEKEERGRGNFPDRFSARQFPNYSSELNVNALLLGDSALYLCASSRSTGGVNSPLHFGNGTRLTVT.